These 27 T cell receptor beta chains were sequenced from one sample in a study of cytotoxic CD8 clonotypes in ibrutinib-treated CLL. Clones were read by immunoSEQ multiplex PCR, and TCRdb kept only the in-frame ones, dropping some. The table has 160,000 or so clones, approximately 80% seen once. The sequenced sample was PBMCs, obtained after 12 months of ibrutinib treatment. These TCRs come from a human donor with chronic lymphocytic leukemia.

This clone was observed once. The V and J genes are TRBV9 and TRBJ2-1; TRBD2 agrees at 9 bases. Looked up from germline, CDR1 is SGDLS and CDR2 is YYNGEE. This CDR3 contains 15 residues. Trimming at V came to 0 bases and at J to 8 bases, leaving 6 bases not matched to a gene. CDR3 nucleotides: TGTGCCAGCAGCGTAGCATTAGCGGGAGCCTATGAGCAGTTCTTC. It codes for CASSVALAGAYEQFF.

Comment on this clone: The CDR3 carries no conserved terminal phenylalanine or tryptophan, so it likely arises from a read error. This chain links TRBV10-3 with TRBJ2-7; 11 bases align to TRBD2. Germline CDR1 and CDR2: ENHRY and SYGVKD. The V segment lost 10 bases and the J segment 0 bases; nucleotides outside the gene matches: 2. The CDR3 contains 13 residues. The chain's CDR3 is CATSGGSSYEQYL. The CDR3 nucleotides are TGTGCCACTAGCGGGGGGAGCTCCTACGAGCAGTACTTA.

The genes are TRBV5-6 and TRBJ1-1; D remains ambiguous. CDR1 and CDR2 (germline): SGHDT, YYEEEE. V lost 5 bases and J 0 bases, leaving 11 bases between the germline ends. This CDR3 is built from 14 residues. The CDR3 loop reads CASSVRRMNTEAFF. DNA of the CDR3: TGTGCCAGCAGTGTAAGGCGCATGAACACTGAAGCTTTCTTT. Together with reference TRBV5-6 and TRBJ1-1, the CDR3 gives the full variable domain: DAGVTQSPTHLIKTRGQQVTLRCSPKSGHDTVSWYQQALGQGPQFIFQYYEEEERQRGNFPDRFSGHQFPNYSSELNVNALLLGDSALYLCASSVRRMNTEAFFGQGTRLTVV.

In this sample, this clone turned up a few times. V and J are TRBV11-2 and TRBJ2-5; 10 positions agree with TRBD2. Germline lookup yields CDR1 SGHAT and CDR2 FQNNGV. V lost 5 bases, J lost 4 bases, and 10 bases stayed unmatched. The CDR3 consists of 16 residues. The CDR3 DNA follows: TGTGCCAGCAGCCCACGAGGAGCGGGGGGGCTAGAGACCCAGTACTTC. It codes for CASSPRGAGGLETQYF. Full variable domain (remainder filled in from reference TRBV11-2 and TRBJ2-5): EAGVAQSPRYKIIEKRQSVAFWCNPISGHATLYWYQQILGQGPKLLIQFQNNGVVDDSQLPKDRFSAERLKGVDSTLKIQPAKLEDSAVYLCASSPRGAGGLETQYFGPGTRLLVL.

This chain uses TRBV29-1 with TRBJ2-6; D is undetermined. Trimming left V 5 bases short and J 5 bases short, with 19 bases between. This CDR3 is built from 16 residues. Germline CDR1 is SQVTM and CDR2 is ANQGSEA. Here the CDR3 reads CSVSGRIQSRANVLTF. The DNA of the CDR3 is TGCAGCGTTTCCGGTCGCATACAAAGTCGGGCCAACGTCCTGACTTTC.

V usage is TRBV4-1 and J usage is TRBJ1-5; D gene ambiguous. This CDR3 region has 14 residues. In germline, CDR1 is MGHRA, CDR2 YSYEKL. The V gene lost 2 bases and the J gene lost 4 bases, with 9 bases spanning the gap. The chain's CDR3 is CASSQQTRNQPQHF. CDR3 nucleotide sequence: TGCGCCAGCAGCCAACAAACCAGGAATCAGCCCCAGCATTTT.

Ten or more counts support this clone. The chain is built from TRBV14 and TRBJ2-3, with D uncertain. CDR3 length equals 15 residues. V was pared by 1 base and J by 4 bases, with 12 bases between. Germline V gene lookup returns CDR1 SGHDN and CDR2 FVKESK. CDR3 in DNA: TGTGCCAGCAGCCAAGGCGGTAGTAGGGCAGATACGCAGTATTTT. This translates into CASSQGGSRADTQYF. Supplemented by reference TRBV14 and TRBJ2-3, the full variable domain reads EAGVTQFPSHSVIEKGQTVTLRCDPISGHDNLYWYRRVMGKEIKFLLHFVKESKQDESGMPNNRFLAERTGGTYSTLKVQPAELEDSGVYFCASSQGGSRADTQYFGPGTRLTVL.

The chain links TRBV5-1 to TRBJ2-1; 7 bases are shared with TRBD1. The V gene end was trimmed by 4 bases and the J gene end by 0 bases; junction bases not matched to a gene: 10. From germline, CDR1 is SGHRS and CDR2 YFSETQ. The CDR3 totals 17 residues. Written as DNA, the CDR3 is TGCGCCAGCAGCCTTGGGACAGCGTTGAGCTCCTACAATGAGCAGTTCTTC. Translated, it gives CASSLGTALSSYNEQFF.

The V gene is TRBV6-1, the J gene TRBJ2-5; no firm D call. The CDR3 extends over 12 amino acids. V gave up 6 bases and J gave up 0 bases, with 5 bases separating them. Per the germline V gene, CDR1 is MNHNS and CDR2 is SASEGT. DNA for the CDR3: TGTGCCAGCAGCCCATACCAAGAGACCCAGTACTTC. It is translated as CASSPYQETQYF.

The chain recombines TRBV6-6 with TRBJ2-7; 11 bases are shared with TRBD1. Germline CDR1 MNHNY, CDR2 SVGAGI (reference sequence). Unmatched junction bases numbered 9, after V lost 6 bases and J lost 2 bases. The CDR3 sequence is 16 residues long. The CDR3 DNA reads TGTGCCAGCAGCACAAGGGCGGGACAGGGGGCCTACGAGCAGTACTTC. Protein: CASSTRAGQGAYEQYF.

The V gene is TRBV28, the J gene TRBJ2-5, with 9 bases that match TRBD1. CDR1 is MDHEN, CDR2 SYDVKM, per germline. CDR3 length equals 16 residues. The ends lost 8 bases at V and 5 bases at J; junction bases unmatched: 15. Here the CDR3 reads CASSISGTGRPETQYF. For the CDR3, the DNA is TGTGCCAGCTCAATTTCCGGGACAGGGAGGCCGGAGACCCAGTACTTC.

This clone was recorded at least ten times. This chain joins TRBV5-6 and TRBJ2-5; tentatively, D is TRBD2 (6 bases). Germline CDR1 is SGHDT and CDR2 is YYEEEE. Trimming pared 0 bases from V and 6 bases from J, leaving 12 bases between. This CDR3 is 14 amino acids long. The CDR3 region has the DNA TGTGCCAGCAGCTTGGCGGCAGGGAGGAAGACCCAGTACTTC. The encoded protein is CASSLAAGRKTQYF.

This rearrangement joins TRBV13 to TRBJ2-5; D is uncertain. V shed 5 bases and J shed 2 bases, with 21 bases lying between them. Germline V gene data show CDR1 as PRHDT and CDR2 as FYEKMQ (reference sequence). The CDR3 spans 17 residues. In DNA form, the CDR3 reads TGTGCCAGCAGCCTCCCTCGCTATAAGGGCGGTCAAGAGACCCAGTACTTC. This gives the protein CASSLPRYKGGQETQYF.

The J gene is TRBJ2-2, the V gene TRBV18, with D possibly being TRBD2 (5 bases). Germline V gene sequence: CDR1 KGHSH, CDR2 LQKENI. Trimming pared 6 bases from V and 3 bases from J, leaving 11 bases between. The CDR3 length is 14 residues. CDR3 DNA: TGTGCCAGCTCTCAAGGCGGGCACACCGGGGAGCTGTTTTTT. Residues: CASSQGGHTGELFF. Together with reference TRBV18 and TRBJ2-2, the CDR3 gives the full variable domain: NAGVMQNPRHLVRRRGQEARLRCSPMKGHSHVYWYRQLPEEGLKFMVYLQKENIIDESGMPKERFSAEFPKEGPSILRIQQVVRGDSAAYFCASSQGGHTGELFFGEGSRLTVL.

V usage is TRBV9 and J usage is TRBJ1-1, with TRBD1 matching 8 bases. With 4 bases clipped from V and 11 bases from J, the junction kept 13 bases outside the gene matches. This CDR3 is 14 amino acids long. Germline CDR1 is SGDLS and CDR2 is YYNGEE. The CDR3: CASSPRTDRVHAFF. CDR3 nucleotide sequence: TGTGCCAGCAGCCCACGGACGGACAGGGTGCATGCTTTCTTT.

V and J are TRBV27 and TRBJ1-1; D may be TRBD1 (6 bases). Trimming cost V 5 bases and J 1 base, with 29 bases left between them. The CDR3 consists of 20 residues. The germline V gene encodes CDR1 MNHEY and CDR2 SMNVEV (reference sequence). CDR3 sequence reads: CASSRFQGRDTRLKNTEAFF. The CDR3 coding sequence is TGTGCCAGCAGTCGATTCCAGGGGCGGGACACCCGATTAAAGAACACTGAAGCTTTCTTT.

The rearrangement links TRBV7-2 to TRBJ2-1; no clear D gene. Trimming left V 5 bases short and J 9 bases short, with 8 bases between. The CDR3 has 11 residues. The germline V gene has CDR1 SGHTA and CDR2 FQGNSA. Here the CDR3 reads CASSLRVEQFF. CDR3 DNA: TGTGCCAGCAGCCTTCGGGTTGAGCAGTTCTTC.

The rearrangement uses TRBV5-1 and TRBJ2-5, with D hard to call. The CDR3 has 15 residues. Germline lookup yields CDR1 SGHRS and CDR2 YFSETQ. Trimming stripped 0 bases from V and 5 bases from J, with 14 bases between. The CDR3, as DNA: TGCGCCAGCAGCTTGGTCCTAGACTCGCGGGAGACCCAGTACTTC. Its protein is CASSLVLDSRETQYF.

This rearrangement joins TRBV11-2 to TRBJ2-1; TRBD2 matches 8 bases. The CDR3 totals 16 residues. Germline CDR1 is SGHAT and CDR2 is FQNNGV. V gave up 6 bases and J gave up 2 bases; unmatched junction bases: 9. Written as DNA, the CDR3 is TGTGCCAGCAGTGGGACCGGGACTAGTCCCTACAATGAGCAGTTCTTC. Translation: CASSGTGTSPYNEQFF. Filled out from reference TRBV11-2 and TRBJ2-1, the complete variable domain reads EAGVAQSPRYKIIEKRQSVAFWCNPISGHATLYWYQQILGQGPKLLIQFQNNGVVDDSQLPKDRFSAERLKGVDSTLKIQPAKLEDSAVYLCASSGTGTSPYNEQFFGPGTRLTVL.

The gene calls are TRBV13 and TRBJ1-4; 9 nucleotides align to TRBD1. Looked up from germline, CDR1 is PRHDT and CDR2 is FYEKMQ (reference sequence). This CDR3 is built from 15 residues. Unmatched junction bases numbered 4, after V lost 3 bases and J lost 5 bases. The CDR3 loop reads CASSFWTGENEKLFF. CDR3 DNA: TGTGCCAGCAGCTTCTGGACAGGGGAAAATGAAAAACTGTTTTTT.

The chain couples TRBV9 to TRBJ1-4; 10 nucleotides align to TRBD1. From germline, CDR1 is SGDLS and CDR2 YYNGEE. The CDR3 sequence is 14 residues long. The V segment lost 3 bases and the J segment 7 bases; nucleotides outside the gene matches: 3. The CDR3, as DNA: TGTGCCAGCAGCGCCCGGGACAGGGGTGAAAAACTGTTTTTT. This sequence encodes CASSARDRGEKLFF.

This clone was picked up a small number of times. This chain connects TRBV18 to TRBJ2-7; 8 bases line up with TRBD1. This CDR3 comprises 14 residues. V shed 3 bases and J 1 base; nucleotides not matched to a gene: 2. Germline assignment: CDR1 KGHSH and CDR2 LQKENI. The CDR3 sequence is CASSPGQGSYEQYF. The DNA for the CDR3 is TGTGCCAGCTCACCTGGACAGGGTTCCTACGAGCAGTACTTC.

The V and J genes are TRBV28 and TRBJ1-2; D gene uncertain. V lost 4 bases and J 1 base, leaving 16 bases between the germline ends. The CDR3 is 16 residues long. Germline values: CDR1 MDHEN, CDR2 SYDVKM. CDR3 bases: TGTGCCAGCAGTTCGGGTCAGGCGTCCCTTAACTATGGCTACACCTTC. Translation gives CASSSGQASLNYGYTF.

The chain carries TRBV4-3 and TRBJ1-2; maybe TRBD1 (5 bases). Germline V CDR1 and CDR2: LGHNA, YSLEER. CDR3 length equals 15 residues. V was trimmed by 0 bases and J by 4 bases, leaving 12 bases between them. The CDR3 here is CASSQDYTGGYGYTF. The CDR3 DNA reads TGCGCCAGCAGCCAAGATTACACCGGGGGCTATGGCTACACCTTC.

The chain carries TRBV11-3 and TRBJ2-2; 7 nucleotides match TRBD2. CDR1 SGHNT and CDR2 YENEEA come from the germline V gene. This CDR3 is built from 16 residues. V shed 5 bases and J 6 bases; nucleotides not matched to a gene: 12. CDR3 sequence: CASSPTEFRGAGELFF. CDR3 nucleotides: TGTGCCAGCAGCCCGACGGAATTTCGGGGGGCCGGGGAGCTGTTTTTT.

This clone was seen a few times. The V call is TRBV6-6, the J call TRBJ1-1, with D hard to call. The V gene lost 6 bases and the J gene lost 1 base, with 6 bases spanning the gap. CDR1 is MNHNY and CDR2 is SVGAGI in the germline V gene (reference sequence). CDR3 length: 12 residues. CDR3 sequence (DNA): TGTGCCAGCAGGCCGCCGAACACTGAAGCTTTCTTT. Residues: CASRPPNTEAFF.

This chain joins TRBV13 and TRBJ2-7; 8 bases agree with TRBD2. The germline gives CDR1 PRHDT, CDR2 FYEKMQ (reference sequence). The length of the CDR3 is 15 residues. Losses at the gene ends were 5 bases for V and 5 bases for J; bases not matched to a gene: 11. The CDR3, as DNA: TGTGCCAGCAGCCGAGCGGGAGAGGAACTGGACGAGCAGTACTTC. Translation: CASSRAGEELDEQYF.